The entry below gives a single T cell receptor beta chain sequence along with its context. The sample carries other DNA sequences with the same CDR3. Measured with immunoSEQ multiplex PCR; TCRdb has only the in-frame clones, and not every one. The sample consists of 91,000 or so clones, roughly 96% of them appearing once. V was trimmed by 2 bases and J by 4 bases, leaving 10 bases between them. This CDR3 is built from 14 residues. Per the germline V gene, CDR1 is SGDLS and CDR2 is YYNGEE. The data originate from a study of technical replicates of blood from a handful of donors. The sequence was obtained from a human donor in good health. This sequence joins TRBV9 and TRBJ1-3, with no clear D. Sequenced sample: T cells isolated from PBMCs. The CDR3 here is CASSVRGSGNTIYF. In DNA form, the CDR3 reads TGTGCCAGCAGCGTTAGAGGGTCCGGAAACACCATATATTTT.